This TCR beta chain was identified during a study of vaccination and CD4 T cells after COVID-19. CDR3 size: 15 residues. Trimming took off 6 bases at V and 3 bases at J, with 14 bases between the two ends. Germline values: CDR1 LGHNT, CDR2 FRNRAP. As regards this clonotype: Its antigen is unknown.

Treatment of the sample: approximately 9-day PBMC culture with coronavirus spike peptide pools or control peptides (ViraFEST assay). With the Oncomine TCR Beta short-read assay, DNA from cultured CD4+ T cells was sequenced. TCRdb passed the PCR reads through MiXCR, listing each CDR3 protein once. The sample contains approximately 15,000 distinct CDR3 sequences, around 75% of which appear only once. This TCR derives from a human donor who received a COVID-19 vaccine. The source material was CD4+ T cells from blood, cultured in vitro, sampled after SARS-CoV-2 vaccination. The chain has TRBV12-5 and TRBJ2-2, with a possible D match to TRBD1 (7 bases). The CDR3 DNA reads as TGTGCTAGTGGGAAAGACAGGGAGGACACCGGGGAGCTGTTTTTT. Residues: CASGKDREDTGELFF. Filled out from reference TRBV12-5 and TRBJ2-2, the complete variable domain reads DARVTQTPRHKVTEMGQEVTMRCQPILGHNTVFWYRQTMMQGLELLAYFRNRAPLDDSGMPKDRFSAEMPDATLATLKIQPSEPRDSAVYFCASGKDREDTGELFFGEGSRLTVL.